Each of the 8 T cell receptor beta chains below was sequenced from the same sample in a study of blood T cell repertoires in COVID-19. Data came from immunoSEQ multiplex PCR; TCRdb stores just in-frame clones and leaves some out. The profile shows about 380,000 clones, 85% of them singletons. Sequencing was done on a sample of peripheral blood. These receptors came from a woman between 18 and 29 years old with acute or convalescent COVID-19.

V usage is TRBV28 and J usage is TRBJ2-7, with 8 positions matching TRBD2. The CDR3 is 18 residues long. The J segment lost 2 bases and the V segment lost 3 bases, leaving 15 bases of the junction unmatched. Per the germline V gene, CDR1 is MDHEN and CDR2 is SYDVKM. CDR3 amino acids: CASSFRAGWSGSPYEQYF. CDR3 bases: TGTGCCAGCAGTTTTCGGGCAGGGTGGAGCGGGAGCCCCTACGAGCAGTACTTC.

This sequence joins TRBV4-1 and TRBJ1-6; unclear D gene. Germline CDR1 and CDR2: MGHRA and YSYEKL. Trimming took off 4 bases at V and 7 bases at J, with 17 bases between the two ends. The CDR3 has 16 amino acids. The DNA of the CDR3 is TGCGCCAGCAGCCCTACCTCGACGGGGAGCAATTCACCCCTCCACTTT. Protein: CASSPTSTGSNSPLHF.

The chain uses TRBV27 and TRBJ2-1; TRBD2 matches 12 bases. The CDR3 consists of 21 residues. V gave up 0 bases and J gave up 1 base; unmatched junction bases: 13. Germline CDR1 reads MNHEY; CDR2 reads SMNVEV (reference sequence). This CDR3 is CASSLSYAFLAGGRSYNEQFF. The CDR3 coding sequence is TGTGCCAGCAGTTTATCGTACGCCTTCCTAGCGGGAGGGCGGTCCTACAATGAGCAGTTCTTC.

The chain couples TRBV7-9 to TRBJ2-2; 7 nucleotides match TRBD2. CDR3 length equals 18 residues. Germline CDR1 is SEHNR and CDR2 is FQNEAQ (reference sequence). J was trimmed by 3 bases and V by 4 bases; bases with no gene match: 14. In DNA, the CDR3 is TGTGCCAGCAGCTCCTTTCTCGTACGGACTAGAGACACCGGGGAGCTGTTTTTT. Protein product: CASSSFLVRTRDTGELFF.

The chain carries TRBV4-2 and TRBJ2-1, with 7 bases aligning to TRBD2. Germline CDR1 and CDR2: LGHNA and YNFKEQ. This CDR3 region has 14 residues. V lost 7 bases to trimming and J lost 0 bases; unmatched junction nucleotides: 3. CDR3 bases: TGTGCCAGCAAACCTAGCGGCTCCTACAATGAGCAGTTCTTC. Amino acid sequence: CASKPSGSYNEQFF.

The J gene is TRBJ1-4, the V gene TRBV7-8; 9 nucleotides line up with TRBD1. From germline, CDR1 is SGHVS and CDR2 FQNEAQ. This CDR3 spans 21 amino acids. The V segment lost 0 bases and the J segment 8 bases; nucleotides outside the gene matches: 22. CDR3 region: CASSLALYMGQGKGIREKLFF. The CDR3 nucleotides read TGTGCCAGCAGCTTAGCGCTATACATGGGACAGGGAAAGGGGATTAGGGAAAAACTGTTTTTT. Full variable domain (rest looked up from reference TRBV7-8 and TRBJ1-4): GAGVSQSPRYKVAKRGQDVALRCDPISGHVSLFWYQQALGQGPEFLTYFQNEAQLDKSGLPSDRFFAERPEGSVSTLKIQRTQQEDSAVYLCASSLALYMGQGKGIREKLFFGSGTQLSVL.

The rearrangement uses TRBV6-5 and TRBJ2-7, with D unclear. The germline V and J ends were trimmed by 5 bases and 0 bases, with 8 bases remaining between them. In germline, CDR1 is MNHEY, CDR2 SVGAGI. The CDR3 extends over 13 amino acids. The CDR3 is CASSPTPSYEQYF. In DNA form, the CDR3 reads TGTGCCAGCAGTCCGACTCCCTCCTACGAGCAGTACTTC.

This sequence joins TRBV5-1 and TRBJ2-6; D is uncertain. The CDR3 is 17 amino acids. Germline CDR1 and CDR2: SGHRS and YFSETQ. Between the trimmed V and J ends, which lost 1 base and 0 bases, there was a span of 11 bases. The CDR3 here is CASSLTAPSSGANVLTF. DNA for the CDR3: TGCGCCAGCAGCTTGACAGCCCCCAGCTCTGGGGCCAACGTCCTGACTTTC.